One and the same sample provided the 27 T cell receptor beta chains below, sequenced in a study of glioma-infiltrating T cells after dendritic cell vaccination. Sequencing used immunoSEQ multiplex PCR; TCRdb keeps in-frame clones, though not all of them. The table includes over 80,000 clones, roughly 90% detected once. Material: blood, obtained before dendritic cell vaccination. The receptors here all came from a human donor with glioblastoma.

The genes are TRBV9 and TRBJ2-7; D gene uncertain. In germline, CDR1 is SGDLS, CDR2 YYNGEE. Deletions cut 2 bases from V and 2 bases from J, with 8 bases between. The CDR3 has 13 amino acids. This CDR3 is CASSVAFPYEQYF. The CDR3 DNA reads as TGTGCCAGCAGCGTGGCCTTCCCCTACGAGCAGTACTTC.

This chain links TRBV30 with TRBJ2-2, with 13 positions matching TRBD2. After removal of 4 bases from V and 9 bases from J, the junction contained 11 bases not matched to a gene. The CDR3 extends over 16 amino acids. Germline lookup yields CDR1 GTSNPN and CDR2 SVGIG (reference sequence). CDR3 DNA: TGTGCCTGGATTAGCCCCCGGACTAGCGGGGGAAGGGAGCTGTTTTTT. Its translation: CAWISPRTSGGRELFF.

This chain connects TRBV11-2 to TRBJ1-1, with D perhaps matching TRBD1 (5 bases). The V end lost 0 bases, the J end lost 0 bases, and 11 bases lay between the germline ends. This CDR3 is 16 amino acids long. Per germline, CDR1 SGHAT and CDR2 FQNNGV. The CDR3 reads CASSLDLGTMNTEAFF. CDR3 DNA: TGTGCCAGCAGCTTAGACCTAGGGACTATGAACACTGAAGCTTTCTTT.

This clone has a single count. This chain uses TRBV6-1 with TRBJ1-4; 11 positions agree with TRBD1. The CDR3 totals 15 residues. The germline V gene encodes CDR1 MNHNS and CDR2 SASEGT. The trim removed 2 bases at V and 17 bases at J, leaving 13 bases unmatched. The CDR3 nucleotides are TGTGCCAGCAGTGAAACCCTCGGACAGGGGGCGCCGGGTTTTTTT. It specifies CASSETLGQGAPGFF.

The V call is TRBV7-9, the J call TRBJ2-7; a possible D gene is TRBD2 (5 bases). The V end lost 2 bases, the J end lost 5 bases, and 13 bases lay between the germline ends. Germline V gene data show CDR1 as SEHNR and CDR2 as FQNEAQ (reference sequence). CDR3 length: 14 residues. The DNA for the CDR3 is TGTGCCAGCAGCTTATATAATCGAGCGGACGAGCAGTACTTC. This codes for CASSLYNRADEQYF.

V and J are TRBV19 and TRBJ1-1, with D uncertain. Germline values: CDR1 LNHDA, CDR2 SQIVND (reference sequence). The V gene lost 7 bases and the J gene lost 1 base, with 13 bases spanning the gap. The CDR3 extends over 14 amino acids. Here the CDR3 DNA reads TGTGCCAGTATCCGTGACACATGGAACACTGAAGCTTTCTTT. This sequence encodes CASIRDTWNTEAFF.

This clone was counted a single time. CDR3 region: CAWSVRGVHGEKLFF. DNA of the CDR3: TGTGCCTGGAGTGTACGAGGAGTACATGGGGAAAAACTGTTTTTT. The V gene is TRBV30, the J gene TRBJ1-4; D is undetermined. Germline lookup yields CDR1 GTSNPN and CDR2 SVGIG (reference sequence). V lost 0 bases, J lost 8 bases, and 16 bases lay in between. CDR3 length: 15 amino acids.

The count of this clone is one. J is TRBJ1-6 and V is TRBV30; TRBD1 aligns across 9 bases. The junction had 7 bases not matched to a gene; V was cut back by 5 bases and J by 8 bases. From germline, CDR1 is GTSNPN and CDR2 SVGIG (reference sequence). The CDR3 runs 14 residues. CDR3 sequence: CAWGLGQGHSPLHF. The CDR3 DNA follows: TGTGCCTGGGGTCTCGGACAGGGGCATTCACCCCTCCACTTT.

The chain joins TRBV2 to TRBJ2-7; unclear D gene. Germline-derived CDR1 and CDR2 are SNHLY and FYNNEI. V gave up 8 bases and J gave up 3 bases, with 14 bases separating them. The CDR3 totals 13 residues. The CDR3 here is CASRAHLNYEQYF. DNA of the CDR3: TGTGCCAGCCGAGCCCACCTTAACTACGAGCAGTACTTC.

The chain joins TRBV5-6 to TRBJ2-5, with 9 nucleotides matching TRBD2. Germline trimming cut 4 bases from V and 0 bases from J; bases unmatched to any gene: 13. CDR3 length: 18 residues. Per the germline V gene, CDR1 is SGHDT and CDR2 is YYEEEE. CDR3 in amino acids: CASSAGLAHSPDQETQYF. As DNA, the CDR3 is TGTGCCAGCAGCGCGGGACTAGCTCACTCTCCTGACCAAGAGACCCAGTACTTC.

The rearrangement joins TRBV11-2 to TRBJ2-7, with 10 bases identical to TRBD2. CDR1 SGHAT and CDR2 FQNNGV come from the germline V gene. CDR3 length: 14 amino acids. V shed 1 base and J 10 bases; nucleotides not matched to a gene: 7. The CDR3 DNA follows: TGTGCCAGCAGCTTAGTCCTAGCGGGAGCGGGTCAGTACTTC. Encoded protein: CASSLVLAGAGQYF.

The V gene is TRBV5-1, the J gene TRBJ2-3, with 8 bases identical to TRBD2. J was trimmed by 0 bases and V by 3 bases; bases with no gene match: 9. The CDR3 covers 17 residues. Germline assignment: CDR1 SGHRS and CDR2 YFSETQ. CDR3 nucleotide sequence: TGCGCCAGCAGCTATGAAGGACTAGCACCTAGCACAGATACGCAGTATTTT. Translated: CASSYEGLAPSTDTQYF.

This sequence joins TRBV7-6 and TRBJ2-3; TRBD2 agrees at 7 bases. In germline, CDR1 is SGHVS, CDR2 FNYEAQ. The CDR3 has 17 residues. Trimming removed 0 bases from V and 1 base from J; junction bases left unmatched: 7. In nucleotides, the CDR3 is TGTGCCAGCAGCTTAGCCGGGGCGGGGGTCGGCACAGATACGCAGTATTTT. Translating gives CASSLAGAGVGTDTQYF.

Only a few counts were recorded for this clone. The chain links TRBV2 to TRBJ1-2; tentative D call: TRBD1 (6 bases). The CDR3 extends over 14 amino acids. V lost 2 bases and J 3 bases, leaving 10 bases between the germline ends. CDR1 is SNHLY and CDR2 is FYNNEI in the germline V gene. CDR3 amino acids: CASSEWSGDYGYTF. DNA for the CDR3: TGTGCCAGCAGTGAATGGTCAGGGGACTATGGCTACACCTTC.

The J gene is TRBJ2-1, the V gene TRBV10-1; TRBD1 agrees at 7 bases. V lost 6 bases and J lost 9; bases outside the gene matches: 8. CDR1 is WNHNN and CDR2 is SYGVQD in the germline V gene (reference sequence). This CDR3 comprises 13 residues. The CDR3 is CASSPRQGGEQFF. In DNA, the CDR3 is TGCGCCAGCAGCCCTAGACAGGGCGGTGAGCAGTTCTTC.

The chain carries TRBV9 and TRBJ2-1; 9 bases fit TRBD1. Looked up from germline, CDR1 is SGDLS and CDR2 is YYNGEE. This CDR3 has 20 amino acids. Trimming cost V 4 bases and J 4 bases; bases outside gene matches: 21. The CDR3 bases are TGTGCCAGCAGCAGAGCCCCGGGACAGGGTGTTAGGCTTACATACAATGAGCAGTTCTTC. Translating gives CASSRAPGQGVRLTYNEQFF.

The chain is built from TRBV14 and TRBJ1-1, with 7 positions matching TRBD1. The germline V gene has CDR1 SGHDN and CDR2 FVKESK. The CDR3 runs 14 residues. Losses at the gene ends were 3 bases for V and 5 bases for J; bases not matched to a gene: 6. This CDR3 reads CASSQNHRGTEAFF. CDR3 bases: TGTGCCAGCAGCCAGAACCACAGGGGAACTGAAGCTTTCTTT. The variable domain in full, completed from reference TRBV14 and TRBJ1-1, reads EAGVTQFPSHSVIEKGQTVTLRCDPISGHDNLYWYRRVMGKEIKFLLHFVKESKQDESGMPNNRFLAERTGGTYSTLKVQPAELEDSGVYFCASSQNHRGTEAFFGQGTRLTVV.

This CDR3 is CASSFGGEQYF. CDR3 nucleotides: TGTGCCAGCAGCTTCGGGGGGGAGCAGTACTTC. The chain uses TRBV7-2 and TRBJ2-7, with 7 positions matching TRBD2. With 3 bases clipped from V and 7 bases from J, the junction kept 0 bases outside the gene matches. This CDR3 spans 11 amino acids. Germline CDR1 is SGHTA and CDR2 is FQGNSA.

As for this clone: Other DNA sequences in the sample encode the same CDR3. The rearrangement links TRBV5-6 to TRBJ1-5; 10 positions match TRBD1. J lost 7 bases, V lost 5 bases, and 12 bases had no gene match. The CDR3 consists of 16 residues. The germline V gene has CDR1 SGHDT and CDR2 YYEEEE. The DNA for the CDR3 is TGTGCCAGCAGTGATAGGAGACAGGGGGCCCAGCAGCCCCAGCATTTT. The encoded protein is CASSDRRQGAQQPQHF. The full variable domain, completed using reference TRBV5-6 and TRBJ1-5, is DAGVTQSPTHLIKTRGQQVTLRCSPKSGHDTVSWYQQALGQGPQFIFQYYEEEERQRGNFPDRFSGHQFPNYSSELNVNALLLGDSALYLCASSDRRQGAQQPQHFGDGTRLSIL.

The chain employs TRBV5-4 and TRBJ1-2, with 12 bases lining up with TRBD1. V was pared by 4 bases and J by 6 bases, with 10 bases of the junction left unmatched. This CDR3 is built from 16 residues. Germline V gene data show CDR1 as SGHNT and CDR2 as YYREEE (reference sequence). The CDR3 here is CASSPPWDRGRDGYTF. The CDR3 DNA reads TGTGCCAGCAGCCCCCCCTGGGACAGGGGGCGGGATGGCTACACCTTC.

J is TRBJ1-2 and V is TRBV29-1; D is ambiguous. The CDR3 loop spans 12 amino acids. Trimming left V 5 bases short and J 4 bases short, with 11 bases between. The germline V gene encodes CDR1 SQVTM and CDR2 ANQGSEA. Here the CDR3 reads CSVSDTVYGYTF. CDR3 bases: TGCAGCGTTTCTGACACAGTCTATGGCTACACCTTC.

The CDR3 nucleotides read TGTGCCAGCAGCCGTGTGGACAGGGATCTTTATGGCTACACCTTC. Translated: CASSRVDRDLYGYTF. The chain employs TRBV5-6 and TRBJ1-2; TRBD1 matches 8 bases. Germline assignment: CDR1 SGHDT and CDR2 YYEEEE. This CDR3 has 15 residues. The V segment lost 4 bases and the J segment 5 bases; nucleotides outside the gene matches: 10.

The chain joins TRBV6-1 to TRBJ2-5; the match to TRBD1 covers 7 bases. The CDR3 is 14 amino acids. J lost 0 bases, V lost 8 bases, and 6 bases had no gene match. CDR1 is MNHNS and CDR2 is SASEGT in the germline V gene. The CDR3 here is CASGKTGYQETQYF. In DNA form, the CDR3 reads TGTGCCAGCGGAAAGACAGGGTACCAAGAGACCCAGTACTTC.

The chain uses TRBV30 and TRBJ2-3, with D maybe TRBD1 (6 bases). The germline V gene encodes CDR1 GTSNPN and CDR2 SVGIG (reference sequence). The CDR3 extends over 12 amino acids. The ends were cut back, 5 bases at V and 2 bases at J, with 8 bases in the middle. The CDR3 protein is CAWGQYTDTQYF. In DNA form, the CDR3 reads TGTGCCTGGGGACAGTACACAGATACGCAGTATTTT.

V gene TRBV7-9 combines with J gene TRBJ2-6, with 11 positions matching TRBD1. V trimming: 5 bases; J trimming: 1 base; junction bases outside the gene matches: 7. The CDR3 is made up of 18 amino acids. Germline CDR1 reads SEHNR; CDR2 reads FQNEAQ (reference sequence). CDR3 residues: CASSPGTGGISGANVLTF. The CDR3, as DNA: TGTGCCAGCAGCCCAGGGACAGGGGGAATTTCTGGGGCCAACGTCCTGACTTTC. Supplemented by reference TRBV7-9 and TRBJ2-6, the full variable domain reads DTGVSQNPRHKITKRGQNVTFRCDPISEHNRLYWYRQTLGQGPEFLTYFQNEAQLEKSRLLSDRFSAERPKGSFSTLEIQRTEQGDSAMYLCASSPGTGGISGANVLTFGAGSRLTVL.

This rearrangement joins TRBV4-2 to TRBJ2-7; tentative D call: TRBD1 (6 bases). Germline CDR1 reads LGHNA; CDR2 reads YNFKEQ. Between the trimmed V and J ends, which lost 1 base and 2 bases, there was a span of 15 bases. CDR3 length: 16 amino acids. The CDR3 protein is CASSQATGSSPYEQYF. Here the CDR3 DNA reads TGTGCCAGCAGCCAAGCCACAGGGTCGTCCCCCTACGAGCAGTACTTC.

The chain links TRBV11-3 to TRBJ2-5, with TRBD1 matching 7 bases. In germline, CDR1 is SGHNT, CDR2 YENEEA. The CDR3 runs to 13 residues. V gave up 1 base and J gave up 4 bases; unmatched junction bases: 0. The CDR3 DNA reads as TGTGCCAGCAGCTTAGGACAGGGAGAGACCCAGTACTTC. It codes for CASSLGQGETQYF.